A single sample is the source of the 25 T cell receptor beta chains below, sequenced in a study of T cells in Graves' hyperthyroidism and ophthalmopathy. It was RNA transcripts that yielded the amplified TCR beta CDR3 regions. The primer set for the first-round RT-PCR of the TCR CDR3 was HTBI. TCRdb reanalysed the multiplex PCR reads using MiXCR and keeps one entry per CDR3 protein. The profile covers fewer than 350,000 distinct CDR3 sequences, with about 18% appearing a single time and 45% to 50% taken by the ten largest. The sequenced material came from blood. All receptors derive from a woman between 50 and 59 years old with Graves' hyperthyroidism.

This clonotype was seen only a few times. The chain is built from TRBV18 and TRBJ1-2, with D maybe TRBD1 (5 bases). Germline V gives CDR1 KGHSH, CDR2 LQKENI. The length of the CDR3 is 14 residues. The V end lost 0 bases, the J end lost 2 bases, and 7 bases lay between the germline ends. CDR3 in DNA: TGTGCCAGCTCACCACCGGGGGTAAACTATGGCTACACCTTC. Translated, it gives CASSPPGVNYGYTF.

This clonotype was recorded a few times. The genes are TRBV20-1 and TRBJ1-2, with TRBD1 matching over 10 bases. The germline V gene encodes CDR1 DFQATT and CDR2 SNEGSKA (reference sequence). The CDR3 extends over 13 amino acids. Trimming at V came to 5 bases and at J to 6 bases, leaving 6 bases not matched to a gene. The CDR3 nucleotides read TGCAGTGCTTCGGACAGGGGGAAGCATGGCTACACCTTC. Encoded protein: CSASDRGKHGYTF.

This clonotype came up many times. This rearrangement joins TRBV28 to TRBJ1-2; 7 nucleotides align to TRBD1. CDR1 is MDHEN and CDR2 is SYDVKM in the germline V gene. Losses at the gene ends were 5 bases for V and 4 bases for J; bases not matched to a gene: 7. CDR3 length equals 14 residues. Written as DNA, the CDR3 is TGTGCCAGCAGTGGCACAGGGGTTGGCTATGGCTACACCTTC. As protein: CASSGTGVGYGYTF.

There are a few counts of this clonotype. The chain links TRBV19 to TRBJ2-7, with 7 bases aligning to TRBD1. Trimming at V came to 3 bases and at J to 2 bases, leaving 7 bases not matched to a gene. Germline CDR1 reads LNHDA; CDR2 reads SQIVND (reference sequence). There are 15 residues in the CDR3. The CDR3 sequence is CASSMPGTATYEQYF. CDR3 in DNA: TGTGCCAGTAGTATGCCGGGGACAGCTACCTACGAGCAGTACTTC.

This clonotype was recorded many times. The V and J genes are TRBV20-1 and TRBJ2-3, with 9 bases aligning to TRBD2. J was trimmed by 1 base and V by 5 bases; bases with no gene match: 1. This CDR3 is built from 13 residues. Germline CDR1 and CDR2: DFQATT and SNEGSKA (reference sequence). The CDR3 region has the DNA TGCAGTGCTCGGACTAGCGGCACAGATACGCAGTATTTT. This gives the protein CSARTSGTDTQYF.

There are a few counts of this clonotype. The rearrangement uses TRBV6-1 and TRBJ2-2; TRBD2 matches at 7 bases. This CDR3 has 15 amino acids. Germline CDR1 MNHNS, CDR2 SASEGT. V shed 0 bases, J shed 3 bases, and the junction held 1 base outside the gene matches. CDR3 region: CASSEASGDTGELFF. DNA for the CDR3: TGTGCCAGCAGTGAAGCGAGCGGGGACACCGGGGAGCTGTTTTTT.

The chain joins TRBV27 to TRBJ2-3, with D perhaps matching TRBD2 (5 bases). The germline V gene encodes CDR1 MNHEY and CDR2 SMNVEV (reference sequence). Trimming left V 5 bases short and J 0 bases short, with 18 bases between. The CDR3 has 17 amino acids. The CDR3 DNA sequence: TGTGCCAGCAGTCCCCTTTCCAGCGGCCCTAGCACAGATACGCAGTATTTT. Protein product: CASSPLSSGPSTDTQYF.

This clonotype has at least ten counts. One end of the junction is discordant with germline, which a read error may explain. The CDR3, as DNA: TGTGCCAGCAACTTAGTACTAGCGGGGGACAATGAGCAGTTCTTC. Translating gives CASNLVLAGDNEQFF. V gene TRBV13 combines with J gene TRBJ2-1; 11 bases match TRBD2. CDR3 length equals 15 residues. Germline values: CDR1 PRHDT, CDR2 FYEKMQ (reference sequence). Combining the CDR3 with reference TRBV13 and TRBJ2-1 gives the whole variable domain AAGVIQSPRHLIKEKRETATLKCYPIPRHDTVYWYQQGPGQDPQFLISFYEKMQSDKGSIPDRFSAQQFSDYHSELNMSSLELGDSALYFCASNLVLAGDNEQFFGPGTRLTVL.

The chain combines TRBV6-1 with TRBJ1-2, with 8 bases lining up with TRBD1. This CDR3 has 14 residues. Losses at the gene ends were 6 bases for V and 5 bases for J; bases not matched to a gene: 8. Per germline, CDR1 MNHNS and CDR2 SASEGT. For the CDR3, the DNA is TGTGCCAGCAGGATGACAGGGGAGAGGTATGGCTACACCTTC. It specifies CASRMTGERYGYTF.

This clonotype was found many times. The chain joins TRBV28 to TRBJ1-5, with D unresolved. The CDR3 runs to 17 residues. V dropped 5 bases and J dropped 3 bases, with 20 bases sitting between them. Germline V gene lookup returns CDR1 MDHEN and CDR2 SYDVKM. The CDR3 region is CASSHQKAGVFNQPQHF. The DNA of the CDR3 is TGTGCCAGCAGTCACCAGAAGGCAGGAGTTTTCAATCAGCCCCAGCATTTT.

V gene TRBV2 combines with J gene TRBJ1-1; D possibly corresponds to TRBD1 (6 bases). The CDR3 has 14 amino acids. Germline CDR1 SNHLY, CDR2 FYNNEI. V lost 2 bases to trimming and J lost 9 bases, with 16 bases between them. The CDR3 DNA reads TGTGCCAGCAGTGAACGAACCGCGGGGGCGAAAGCTTTCTTT. Translating it yields CASSERTAGAKAFF.

This clonotype has more than one count but fewer than ten. The V and J genes are TRBV10-3 and TRBJ1-1; 10 bases fit TRBD1. The CDR3 runs to 14 residues. V trimming: 5 bases; J trimming: 2 bases; junction bases outside the gene matches: 2. Germline V gene sequence: CDR1 ENHRY, CDR2 SYGVKD. CDR3 in amino acids: CAISRDRGNTEAFF. The CDR3 DNA is TGTGCCATCAGTCGGGACAGGGGCAACACTGAAGCTTTCTTT.

This clonotype was recorded many times. This chain connects TRBV6-1 to TRBJ2-1; D gene ambiguous. V was cut by 6 bases and J by 7 bases, with 13 bases left in between. The length of the CDR3 is 13 residues. Germline lookup yields CDR1 MNHNS and CDR2 SASEGT. This CDR3 reads CASRMLLGNEQFF. The CDR3 DNA follows: TGTGCCAGCAGGATGTTGCTCGGGAATGAGCAGTTCTTC.

J is TRBJ2-5 and V is TRBV20-1, with D tentatively TRBD1 or TRBD2 (5 bases each). The CDR3 contains 14 residues. The V and J ends lost 0 bases and 7 bases respectively, with 15 bases between them. CDR1 is DFQATT, CDR2 SNEGSKA, per germline (reference sequence). The chain's CDR3 is CSAREERDLGTQYF. The CDR3, as DNA: TGCAGTGCTAGAGAAGAACGGGACCTTGGGACCCAGTACTTC.

A single count supports this clonotype. With a much larger clone just one base away, this may be a read error. The gene calls are TRBV3-1 and TRBJ2-5, with 7 nucleotides matching TRBD2. Per the germline V gene, CDR1 is LGHDT and CDR2 is YNNKEL (reference sequence). V shed 2 bases and J 7 bases; nucleotides not matched to a gene: 13. The CDR3 runs to 16 residues. This CDR3 is CASSQWERGGRGTQYF. The CDR3 DNA reads TGTGCCAGCAGCCAATGGGAGCGGGGAGGGAGAGGGACCCAGTACTTC.

In regard to this clonotype: A clone one base away is much larger, so this may be a read error. J is TRBJ2-7 and V is TRBV12-3 or TRBV12-4; 7 positions match TRBD2. V dropped 6 bases and J dropped 0; count of bases not matched to a gene: 14. The CDR3 runs to 17 residues. The CDR3 reads CASSPRAGAGFSYEQYF. DNA for the CDR3: TGTGCCAGCAGCCCTCGGGCGGGAGCGGGCTTCTCCTACGAGCAGTACTTC.

The rearrangement joins TRBV11-2 to TRBJ1-3; 7 bases fit TRBD1. Germline CDR1 SGHAT, CDR2 FQNNGV. The CDR3 consists of 15 residues. The trim removed 1 base at V and 2 bases at J, leaving 2 bases unmatched. The chain's CDR3 is CASSLVRGTGNTIYF. CDR3 bases: TGTGCCAGCAGCTTAGTCAGGGGGACTGGAAACACCATATATTTT.

The V gene is TRBV2, the J gene TRBJ2-7; 8 bases line up with TRBD2. The CDR3 extends over 14 amino acids. Per the germline V gene, CDR1 is SNHLY and CDR2 is FYNNEI. After removal of 8 bases from V and 4 bases from J, the junction contained 10 bases not matched to a gene. The CDR3 DNA is TGTGCCAGCGCCGGAGAGACTAGCGTATACGAGCAGTACGTC. This translates into CASAGETSVYEQYV.

J is TRBJ2-2 and V is TRBV4-1, with a tentative D call TRBD2 (6 bases). The CDR3 has 19 amino acids. CDR1 and CDR2 from the germline V gene are MGHRA and YSYEKL. Trimming removed 0 bases from V and 5 bases from J, with 22 bases in between. As DNA, the CDR3 is TGCGCCAGCAGCCAAGACGGGAAGGCCATGCTGGGGGGTACCGGGGAGCTGTTTTTT. Translating it yields CASSQDGKAMLGGTGELFF.

The chain joins TRBV4-1 to TRBJ2-3; D perhaps matches TRBD2 (5 bases). From germline, CDR1 is MGHRA and CDR2 YSYEKL. V lost 3 bases and J lost 0, with 13 bases in between. The CDR3 covers 16 residues. CDR3 coding DNA: TGCGCCAGCAGCCAGGGCCTAGCTTCCAGCACAGATACGCAGTATTTT. Translating it yields CASSQGLASSTDTQYF.

The rearrangement links TRBV7-9 to TRBJ1-4; no clear D. Germline V lookup: CDR1 SEHNR, CDR2 FQNEAQ (reference sequence). The CDR3 loop spans 14 amino acids. Trimming left V 1 base short and J 4 bases short, with 7 bases between. The CDR3 DNA sequence: TGTGCCAGCAGCTTAGGGGGATTTAATGAAAAACTGTTTTTT. Protein sequence: CASSLGGFNEKLFF.

On this clonotype itself: One end of the junction does not line up with germline, which may come from a read error. The chain has TRBV9 and TRBJ2-5, with D possibly being TRBD2 (6 bases). This CDR3 spans 13 amino acids. Germline CDR1 SGDLS, CDR2 YYNGEE. In DNA, the CDR3 is TGTGCCAGCAGCGTAGCTTCACGGGAGACCCAGCACTTC. Its protein is CASSVASRETQHF.

The sample holds a few counts of this clonotype. V and J are TRBV7-2 and TRBJ2-7, with 10 bases lining up with TRBD2. Per the germline V gene, CDR1 is SGHTA and CDR2 is FQGNSA. The CDR3 is 17 amino acids. With 5 bases clipped from V and 4 bases from J, the junction kept 14 bases outside the gene matches. The CDR3 loop reads CASSKAGLAEWKYEQYF. The CDR3 DNA reads TGTGCCAGCAGCAAAGCTGGACTAGCGGAGTGGAAGTACGAGCAGTACTTC.

This clonotype was found once. The chain combines TRBV20-1 with TRBJ2-5; D is perhaps TRBD2 (6 bases). Germline V CDR1 and CDR2: DFQATT, SNEGSKA (reference sequence). Deletions cut 3 bases from V and 2 bases from J, with 16 bases between. The CDR3 is 15 residues long. CDR3 sequence: CSASYWGVLQETQYF. The CDR3 region has the DNA TGCAGTGCTAGCTATTGGGGGGTACTACAAGAGACCCAGTACTTC.

The V and J genes are TRBV9 and TRBJ1-3, with D possibly TRBD1 on 5 matching bases. Germline values: CDR1 SGDLS, CDR2 YYNGEE. The CDR3 has 15 amino acids. V was clipped by 4 bases and J by 0 bases, with 11 bases between them. CDR3 DNA: TGTGCCAGCAGCTCGGGGGGGGGCTCTGGAAACACCATATATTTT. This sequence encodes CASSSGGGSGNTIYF.